This T cell receptor beta chain appears in the sequencing data of a study of blood T cell repertoires in COVID-19. TCRdb's table, derived via immunoSEQ multiplex PCR, lists solely in-frame clones and lacks some. The table lists more than 250,000 clones, roughly 90% of them singletons. From germline, CDR1 is KGHSH and CDR2 LQKENI. The ends lost 6 bases at V and 5 bases at J; junction bases unmatched: 4. The CDR3 sequence is 15 residues long. This sequence joins TRBV18 and TRBJ1-6; TRBD1 matches at 10 bases. The sequenced sample consisted of peripheral blood. The receptor's source is a man younger than 35 who had recovered from COVID-19. CDR3 sequence reads: CASSRGQGDNSPLHF. The CDR3 DNA is TGTGCCAGCTCCCGTGGACAGGGGGATAATTCACCCCTCCACTTT.